A single sample is the source of the 3 T cell receptor beta chains below, sequenced in a study of T cell responses to AZD1222 COVID-19 vaccine. Assay used: immunoSEQ multiplex PCR; TCRdb lists only in-frame clones, some missing. The sample shows around 130,000 clones, 92% of them seen only once. The sequencing used peripheral blood, collected 28 days after the second AZD1222 dose. The receptors were gathered from an adult who received the AZD1222 COVID-19 vaccine.

The chain combines TRBV7-2 with TRBJ1-5; no firm D call. V lost 0 bases and J 6 bases, leaving 9 bases between the germline ends. The CDR3 consists of 14 residues. The germline CDR1 and CDR2 sequences are SGHTA and FQGNSA. CDR3 residues: CASSLAMVGQPQHF. CDR3 bases: TGTGCCAGCAGCTTAGCGATGGTTGGTCAGCCCCAGCATTTT.

V gene TRBV27 combines with J gene TRBJ1-2; D might be TRBD1 (5 bases). The length of the CDR3 is 14 residues. Looked up from germline, CDR1 is MNHEY and CDR2 is SMNVEV (reference sequence). V was cut by 5 bases and J by 8 bases, with 18 bases left in between. The CDR3 DNA follows: TGTGCCAGCAGTCCCCGCCGGGGGGAGAAGGGCTACACCTTC. It codes for CASSPRRGEKGYTF.

This chain uses TRBV15 with TRBJ1-3; TRBD1 aligns across 12 bases. This CDR3 comprises 17 residues. Germline assignment: CDR1 LNHNV and CDR2 YYDKDF (reference sequence). Germline trimming cut 5 bases from V and 3 bases from J; bases unmatched to any gene: 8. CDR3 region: CATSPRDRGLIGNTIYF. In DNA, the CDR3 is TGTGCCACCAGCCCCCGGGACAGGGGGCTTATTGGAAACACCATATATTTT.